The sequence of this T cell receptor (beta chain) was determined in a study of blood T cell repertoires in COVID-19 (dated by TCRdb to about 2020). For context, the study as a whole: Samples from collaborators originated in the United States, Italy and Spain and spanned both the acute and convalescent phases of COVID-19. Where available, HLA class I and class II types were taken from metadata supplied by the sample provider and were not determined by assay-based typing. A de-identified subject ID, COVID-19 status, age in years and sex were almost always included in the sample metadata. The samples were drawn from the first 160 participants of the ongoing ImmuneRACE study and from 1,254 subjects provided by 6 global collaborators. The prospective study material was composed of cDNA or gDNA derived from T cells, B-cell-depleted T cells, or PBMCs. The repertoires were released in a freely available public database intended as a resource for research on the immune response to SARS-CoV-2. Subjects who had been exposed to COVID-19, were actively infected with it, or had recovered from it provided the deeply sampled blood TCRbeta repertoires that made up the dataset.

Points the paper makes about the study in general: The amount of clinical and demographic metadata varied by source and participant and was provided uncurated.

Participants in the prospective study were aged about 18 to 95 years, lived in 24 United States geographic areas, and enrolled through a virtual design. To assign participants to cohorts, the prospective study relied on clinical history that participants themselves reported in a screening survey and a study questionnaire. Mobile phlebotomists in the prospective study collected whole blood, serum and a nasopharyngeal or oropharyngeal swab from every participant. Over a roughly 2-month period, participants in the prospective study had the option of providing additional blood draws and questionnaires. Before DNA extraction, prospective study blood samples were shipped either frozen or at room temperature. Comments on this clone: The target of this receptor is not known. Base qualities are not provided; no much larger clone lies one nucleotide away.

TCRbeta CDR3 regions were amplified from genomic DNA by means of the immunoSEQ Assay, a bias-controlled multiplex PCR. The paper's data handling went like this. Nucleated cell counts per sample were estimated from amplification of reference gene primers within the assay. Sequence reads were collapsed and filtered to measure the absolute abundance of every unique TCRbeta CDR3 rearrangement. For each sample, productive Simpson clonality was calculated by taking the square root of Simpson's diversity index across productive rearrangements. Not all clones reach the TCRdb copy of this immuneACCESS table, which keeps in-frame sequences only. Checked studies attribute under half of the gap to unresolved V genes and leave the rest unexplained. Clone size and the V and J calls come from that table; the DNA yielded D and trimming. This sample comprises some 380,000 clones, approximately 85% of them detected only once. Jointly, the top ten make up approximately 2.1% of the sample.

The sample consisted of PBMCs or T cells enriched from blood (not recorded which). The source is a woman aged 35 to 49 with acute COVID-19.

CDR3 loop: CASSESARGTSSYEQYF. The DNA sequence follows: TGCGCCAGCAGTGAGTCGGCGCGGGGGACCAGCTCCTACGAGCAGTACTTC. The V and J genes are TRBV10-2 and TRBJ2-7; 7 bases in the junction line up with TRBD2. CDR1 is given as WSHSY and CDR2 as SAAADI, both from the germline V gene. At the junction V is shortened by 0 bases and J by 0 bases; bases outside the gene matches: 8. The CDR3 holds 17 amino acids from the cysteine to the phenylalanine. Of the read, only the CDR3 DNA is kept; its 51 bases are in frame from base 1.